This T cell receptor (beta chain) was sequenced for a study of identical twins. Study-wide findings and caveats: Invariant MAIT and iNKT cells may have partly biased zero-insertion analyses.

V was clipped by 4 bases and J by 2 bases, with 13 bases between them. There are 15 residues in the CDR3. Germline CDR1 reads SGHKS; CDR2 reads YYEKEE (reference sequence). A universal primer site came from template switching; cDNA carried unique molecular identifiers. TCRdb processed the 5' RACE reads anew with MiXCR; each CDR3 protein has one entry. The sample yields fewer than 800,000 distinct CDR3 sequences, 7% to 7.5% seen once. Healthy Caucasians, and only they, were the donors. A few counts support this clonotype. Its antigen is still unknown. Another study also made use of these data, one on yellow fever vaccine responses in identical twins. That publication notes: Reportedly, twins showed a vaccine T cell response that looked partly convergent and partly personalized.

This sequence joins TRBV5-5 and TRBJ1-5; TRBD1 might be the D (5 bases). Sequenced material: PBMCs. The clonotype comes from a woman aged 18-29 years in good health. CDR3 residues: CASSLGHWGNQPQHF. As DNA, the CDR3 is TGTGCCAGCAGCCTGGGGCATTGGGGCAATCAGCCCCAGCATTTT.